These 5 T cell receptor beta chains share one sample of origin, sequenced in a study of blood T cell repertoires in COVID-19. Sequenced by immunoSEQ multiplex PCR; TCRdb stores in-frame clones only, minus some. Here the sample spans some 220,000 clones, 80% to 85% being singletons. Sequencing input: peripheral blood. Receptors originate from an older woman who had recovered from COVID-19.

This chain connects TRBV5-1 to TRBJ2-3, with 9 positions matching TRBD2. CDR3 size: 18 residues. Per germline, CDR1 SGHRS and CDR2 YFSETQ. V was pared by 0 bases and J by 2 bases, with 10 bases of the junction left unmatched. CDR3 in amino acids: CASSLEVAGVIPTDTQYF. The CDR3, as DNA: TGCGCCAGCAGCTTGGAAGTAGCGGGGGTGATACCCACAGATACGCAGTATTTT.

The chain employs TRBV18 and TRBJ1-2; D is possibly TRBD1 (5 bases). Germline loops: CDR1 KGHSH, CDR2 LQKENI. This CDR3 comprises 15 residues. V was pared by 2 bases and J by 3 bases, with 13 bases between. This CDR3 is CASSPSQGEHYGYTF. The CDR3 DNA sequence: TGTGCCAGCTCACCAAGTCAGGGTGAGCACTATGGCTACACCTTC.

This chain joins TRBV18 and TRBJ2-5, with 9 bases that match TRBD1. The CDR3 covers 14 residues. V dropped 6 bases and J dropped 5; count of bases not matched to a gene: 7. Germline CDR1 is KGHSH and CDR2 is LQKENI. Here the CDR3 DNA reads TGTGCCAGCTCGCGGGACAGGGCGGCGGAGACCCAGTACTTC. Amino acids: CASSRDRAAETQYF.

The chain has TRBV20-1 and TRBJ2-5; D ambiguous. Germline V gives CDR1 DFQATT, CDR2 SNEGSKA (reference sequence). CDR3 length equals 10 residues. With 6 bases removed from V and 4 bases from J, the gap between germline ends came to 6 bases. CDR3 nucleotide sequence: TGCAGTGCCTCCCTAGAGACCCAGTACTTC. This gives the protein CSASLETQYF.

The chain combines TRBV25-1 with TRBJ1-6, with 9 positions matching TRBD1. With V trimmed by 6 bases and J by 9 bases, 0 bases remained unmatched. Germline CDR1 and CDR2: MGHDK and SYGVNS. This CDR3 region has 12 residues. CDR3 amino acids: CASRDRGSPLHF. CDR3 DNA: TGTGCCAGCAGGGACAGGGGTTCACCCCTCCACTTT. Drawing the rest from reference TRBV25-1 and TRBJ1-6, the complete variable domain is EADIYQTPRYLVIGTGKKITLECSQTMGHDKMYWYQQDPGMELHLIHYSYGVNSTEKGDLSSESTVSRIRTEHFPLTLESARPSHTSQYLCASRDRGSPLHFGNGTRLTVT.